This T cell receptor (beta chain) appears in the sequencing data of a study of OX40 agonist ivuxolimab in advanced cancers. Study as a whole: Head and neck, renal cell, melanoma or hepatocellular carcinoma were the cancers that dose-escalation patients had. Of mixed ages from about 20 to 80 and averaging approximately 60 years, the group was around 78% male. Study results and caveats: CD4+ and CD8+ blood T cells expanded clonally by week 6 at 0.1 to 3.0 mg/kg.

The CDR3 runs 14 residues. The V end was cut by 0 bases, the J end by 6 bases, with 12 bases between. Germline V CDR1 and CDR2: MNHEY, SVGAGI. The protocol was immunoSEQ multiplex PCR, while the TCRdb copy is restricted to in-frame clones and leaves out a portion. The repertoire holds 65,000 to 95,000 clones, around 82% seen once, with 0.76% in the top ten. Note on this clone: Its antigen is unknown.

This TCR derives from an adult with an advanced solid tumor such as melanoma, head and neck, liver or kidney cancer. The specimen comprised CD4+ or CD8+ T cells sorted from blood, sampled in a trial of the OX40 agonist ivuxolimab. The gene calls are TRBV6-5 and TRBJ2-7, with TRBD2 as a possible D gene (5 bases). The CDR3 DNA sequence: TGTGCCAGCAGTTACTCGGTCCGGGAAGGCGAGCAGTACTTC. Amino acids: CASSYSVREGEQYF.